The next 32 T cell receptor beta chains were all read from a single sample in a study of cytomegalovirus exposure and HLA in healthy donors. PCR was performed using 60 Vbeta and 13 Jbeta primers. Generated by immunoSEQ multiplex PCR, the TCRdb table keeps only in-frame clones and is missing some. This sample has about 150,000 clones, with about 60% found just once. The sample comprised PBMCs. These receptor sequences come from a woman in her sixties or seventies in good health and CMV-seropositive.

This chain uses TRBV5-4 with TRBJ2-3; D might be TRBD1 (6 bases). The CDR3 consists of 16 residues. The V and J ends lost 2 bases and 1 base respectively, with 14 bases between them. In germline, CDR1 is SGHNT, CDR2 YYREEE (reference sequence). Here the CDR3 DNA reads TGTGCCAGCAGCTTTGAAACGGCAGGGGGCACAGATACGCAGTATTTT. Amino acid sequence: CASSFETAGGTDTQYF.

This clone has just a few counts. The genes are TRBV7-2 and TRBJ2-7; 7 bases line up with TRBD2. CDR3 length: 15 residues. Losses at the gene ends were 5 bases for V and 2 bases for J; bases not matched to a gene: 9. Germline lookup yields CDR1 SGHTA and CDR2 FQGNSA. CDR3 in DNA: TGTGCCAGCAGCCCTAGGTCTAGCGGCCCCTACGAGCAGTACTTC. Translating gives CASSPRSSGPYEQYF.

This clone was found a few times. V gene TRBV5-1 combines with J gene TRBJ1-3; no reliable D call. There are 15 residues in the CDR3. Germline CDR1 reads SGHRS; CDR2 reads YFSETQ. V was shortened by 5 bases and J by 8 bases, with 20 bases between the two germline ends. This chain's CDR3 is CASRLDGGGGDTIYF. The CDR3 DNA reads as TGCGCCAGCAGACTGGACGGAGGAGGCGGAGACACCATATATTTT.

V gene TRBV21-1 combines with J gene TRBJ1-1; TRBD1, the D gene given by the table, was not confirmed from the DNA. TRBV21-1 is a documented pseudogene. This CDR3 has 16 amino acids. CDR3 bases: TGTGCCAGCAGCAATAGTGGAGACAGGGGGCACTCTGAAGCTTTCTTT. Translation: CASSNSGDRGHSEAFF.

The CDR3 protein is CASSQDSAFRRDEQYF. The CDR3 DNA reads as TGTGCCAGCAGCCAAGATTCGGCCTTCCGCCGGGACGAGCAGTACTTC. The gene calls are TRBV4-2 and TRBJ2-7; D remains unclear. V lost 0 bases and J 5 bases, leaving 17 bases between the germline ends. The CDR3 extends over 16 amino acids. CDR1 LGHNA and CDR2 YNFKEQ come from the germline V gene.

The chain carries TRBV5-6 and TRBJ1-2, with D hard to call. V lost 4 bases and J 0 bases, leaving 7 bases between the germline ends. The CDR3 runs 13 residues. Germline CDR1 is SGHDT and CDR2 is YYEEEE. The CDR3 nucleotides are TGTGCCAGCAGCGTGACAACTAACTATGGCTACACCTTC. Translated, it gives CASSVTTNYGYTF. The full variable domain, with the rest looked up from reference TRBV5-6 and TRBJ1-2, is DAGVTQSPTHLIKTRGQQVTLRCSPKSGHDTVSWYQQALGQGPQFIFQYYEEEERQRGNFPDRFSGHQFPNYSSELNVNALLLGDSALYLCASSVTTNYGYTFGSGTRLTVV.

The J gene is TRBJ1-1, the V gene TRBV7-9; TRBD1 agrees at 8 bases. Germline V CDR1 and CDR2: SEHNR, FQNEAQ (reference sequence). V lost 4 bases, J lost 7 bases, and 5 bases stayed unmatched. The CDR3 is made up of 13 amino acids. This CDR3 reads CASSSNTGGEAFF. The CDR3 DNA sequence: TGTGCCAGCAGCTCAAACACAGGGGGTGAAGCTTTCTTT.

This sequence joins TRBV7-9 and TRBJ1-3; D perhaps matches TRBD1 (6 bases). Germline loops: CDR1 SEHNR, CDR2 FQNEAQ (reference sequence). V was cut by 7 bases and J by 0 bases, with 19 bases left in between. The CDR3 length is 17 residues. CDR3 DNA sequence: TGTGCCAGCACCGGACTAGGGGGGCAGTTCTCTGGAAACACCATATATTTT. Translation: CASTGLGGQFSGNTIYF. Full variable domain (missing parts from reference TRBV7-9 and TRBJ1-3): DTGVSQNPRHKITKRGQNVTFRCDPISEHNRLYWYRQTLGQGPEFLTYFQNEAQLEKSRLLSDRFSAERPKGSFSTLEIQRTEQGDSAMYLCASTGLGGQFSGNTIYFGEGSWLTVV.

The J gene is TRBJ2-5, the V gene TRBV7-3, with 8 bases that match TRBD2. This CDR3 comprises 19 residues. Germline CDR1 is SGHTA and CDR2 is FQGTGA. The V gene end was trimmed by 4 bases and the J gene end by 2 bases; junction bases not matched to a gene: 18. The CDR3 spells CASSSWGAGGTLGQETQYF. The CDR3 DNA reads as TGTGCCAGCAGCTCCTGGGGCGCGGGAGGTACCCTTGGGCAAGAGACCCAGTACTTC. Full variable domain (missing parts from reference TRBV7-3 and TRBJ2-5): GAGVSQTPSNKVTEKGKYVELRCDPISGHTALYWYRQSLGQGPEFLIYFQGTGAADDSGLPNDRFFAVRPEGSVSTLKIQRTERGDSAVYLCASSSWGAGGTLGQETQYFGPGTRLLVL.

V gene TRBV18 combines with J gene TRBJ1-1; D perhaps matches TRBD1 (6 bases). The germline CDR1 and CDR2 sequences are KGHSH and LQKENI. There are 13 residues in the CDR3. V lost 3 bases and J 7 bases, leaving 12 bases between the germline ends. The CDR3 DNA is TGTGCCAGCTCACCCGGACAGCAGGGTGAAGCTTTCTTT. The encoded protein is CASSPGQQGEAFF.

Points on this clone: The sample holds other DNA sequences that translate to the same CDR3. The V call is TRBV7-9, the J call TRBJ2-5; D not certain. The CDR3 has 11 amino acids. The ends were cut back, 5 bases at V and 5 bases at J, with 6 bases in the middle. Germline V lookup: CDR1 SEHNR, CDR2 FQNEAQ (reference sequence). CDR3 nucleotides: TGTGCCAGCAGCCCGCGGGAGACCCAGTACTTC. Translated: CASSPRETQYF. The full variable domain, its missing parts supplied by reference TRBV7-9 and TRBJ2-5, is DTGVSQNPRHKITKRGQNVTFRCDPISEHNRLYWYRQTLGQGPEFLTYFQNEAQLEKSRLLSDRFSAERPKGSFSTLEIQRTEQGDSAMYLCASSPRETQYFGPGTRLLVL.

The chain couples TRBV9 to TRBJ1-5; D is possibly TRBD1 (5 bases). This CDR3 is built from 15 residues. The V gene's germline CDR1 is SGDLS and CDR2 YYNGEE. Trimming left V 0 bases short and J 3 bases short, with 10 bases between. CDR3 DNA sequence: TGTGCCAGCAGCGTAGGGGCGGGGGACAATCAGCCCCAGCATTTT. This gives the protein CASSVGAGDNQPQHF.

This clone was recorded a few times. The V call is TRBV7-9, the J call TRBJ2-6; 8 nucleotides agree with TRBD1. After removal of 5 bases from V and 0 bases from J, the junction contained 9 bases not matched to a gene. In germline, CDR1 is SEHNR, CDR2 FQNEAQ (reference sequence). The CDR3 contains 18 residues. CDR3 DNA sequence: TGTGCCAGCAGCAAACAGGGGGGCGTCAGCTCTGGGGCCAACGTCCTGACTTTC. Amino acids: CASSKQGGVSSGANVLTF. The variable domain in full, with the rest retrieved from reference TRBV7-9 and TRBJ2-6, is DTGVSQNPRHKITKRGQNVTFRCDPISEHNRLYWYRQTLGQGPEFLTYFQNEAQLEKSRLLSDRFSAERPKGSFSTLEIQRTEQGDSAMYLCASSKQGGVSSGANVLTFGAGSRLTVL.

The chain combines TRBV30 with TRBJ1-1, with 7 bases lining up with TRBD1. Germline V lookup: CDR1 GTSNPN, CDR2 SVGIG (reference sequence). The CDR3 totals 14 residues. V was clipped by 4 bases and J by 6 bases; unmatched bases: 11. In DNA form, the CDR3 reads TGTGCCTGGACCCAGGACAGGCAGCCATCTGAAGCTTTCTTT. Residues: CAWTQDRQPSEAFF.

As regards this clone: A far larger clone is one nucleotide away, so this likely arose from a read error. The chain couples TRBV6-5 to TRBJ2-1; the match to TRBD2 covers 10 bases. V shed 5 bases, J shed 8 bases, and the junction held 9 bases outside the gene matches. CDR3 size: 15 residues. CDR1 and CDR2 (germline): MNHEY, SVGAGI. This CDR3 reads CASSKGTSADHEQFF. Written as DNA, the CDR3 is TGTGCCAGCAGTAAAGGGACTAGCGCCGACCATGAGCAGTTCTTC.

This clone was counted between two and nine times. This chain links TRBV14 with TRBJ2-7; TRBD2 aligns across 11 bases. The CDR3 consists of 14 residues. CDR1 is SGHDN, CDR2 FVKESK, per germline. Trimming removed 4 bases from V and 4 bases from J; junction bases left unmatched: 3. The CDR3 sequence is CASSPGLAVYEQYF. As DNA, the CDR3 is TGTGCCAGCAGCCCGGGACTAGCGGTTTACGAGCAGTACTTC.

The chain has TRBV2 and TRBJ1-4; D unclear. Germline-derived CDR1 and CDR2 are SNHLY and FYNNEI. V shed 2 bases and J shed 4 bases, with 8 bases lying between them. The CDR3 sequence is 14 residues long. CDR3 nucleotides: TGTGCCAGCAGTGAACTCCGGGGTAATGAAAAACTGTTTTTT. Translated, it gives CASSELRGNEKLFF. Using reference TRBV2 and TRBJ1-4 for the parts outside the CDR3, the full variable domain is EPEVTQTPSHQVTQMGQEVILRCVPISNHLYFYWYRQILGQKVEFLVSFYNNEISEKSEIFDDQFSVERPDGSNFTLKIRSTKLEDSAMYFCASSELRGNEKLFFGSGTQLSVL.

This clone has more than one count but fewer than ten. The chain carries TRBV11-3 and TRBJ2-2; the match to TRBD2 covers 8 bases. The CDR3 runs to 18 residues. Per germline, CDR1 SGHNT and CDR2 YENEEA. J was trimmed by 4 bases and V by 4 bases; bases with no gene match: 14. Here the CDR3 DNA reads TGTGCCAGCAGCTCGGGCACTGGGACTAGGGATTCCACCGGGGAGCTGTTTTTT. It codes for CASSSGTGTRDSTGELFF.

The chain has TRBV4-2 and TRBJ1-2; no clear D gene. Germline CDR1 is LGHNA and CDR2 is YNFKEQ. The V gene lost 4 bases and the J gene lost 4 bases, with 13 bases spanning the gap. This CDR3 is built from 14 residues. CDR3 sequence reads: CASSPAGEGYGYTF. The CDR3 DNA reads TGTGCCAGCAGCCCAGCCGGGGAGGGCTATGGCTACACCTTC.

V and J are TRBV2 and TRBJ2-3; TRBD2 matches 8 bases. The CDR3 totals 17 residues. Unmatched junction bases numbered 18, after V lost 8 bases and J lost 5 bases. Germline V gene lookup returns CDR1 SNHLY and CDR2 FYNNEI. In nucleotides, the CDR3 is TGTGCCAGCGCCTATTTAGGCGGGAGGCCACCGGGAGATACGCAGTATTTT. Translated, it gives CASAYLGGRPPGDTQYF.

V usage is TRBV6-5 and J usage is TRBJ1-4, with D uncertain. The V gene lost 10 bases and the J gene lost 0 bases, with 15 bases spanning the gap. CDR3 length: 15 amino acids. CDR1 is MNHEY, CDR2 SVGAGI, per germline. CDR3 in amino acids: CATKINRATNEKLFF. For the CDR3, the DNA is TGTGCCACGAAAATTAACCGCGCAACTAATGAAAAACTGTTTTTT.

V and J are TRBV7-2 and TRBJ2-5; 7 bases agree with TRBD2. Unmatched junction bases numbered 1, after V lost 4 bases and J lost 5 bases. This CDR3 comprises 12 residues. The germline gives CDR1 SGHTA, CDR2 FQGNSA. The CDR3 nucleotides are TGTGCCAGCAGCTGGGGGGGGGAGACCCAGTACTTC. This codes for CASSWGGETQYF.

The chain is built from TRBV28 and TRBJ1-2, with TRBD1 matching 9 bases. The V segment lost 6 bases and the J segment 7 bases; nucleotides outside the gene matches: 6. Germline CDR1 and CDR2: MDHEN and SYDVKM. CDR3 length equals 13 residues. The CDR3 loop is CASRETGGGGYTF. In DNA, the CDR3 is TGTGCCAGCAGGGAGACAGGGGGGGGTGGCTACACCTTC.

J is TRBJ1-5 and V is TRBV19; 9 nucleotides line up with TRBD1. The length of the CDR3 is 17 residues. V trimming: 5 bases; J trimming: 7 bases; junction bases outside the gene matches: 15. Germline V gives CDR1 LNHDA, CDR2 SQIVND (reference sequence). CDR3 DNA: TGTGCCAGTAGTGACCCCTCCGGGACAGGGCTTCAACAGCCCCAGCATTTT. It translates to CASSDPSGTGLQQPQHF.

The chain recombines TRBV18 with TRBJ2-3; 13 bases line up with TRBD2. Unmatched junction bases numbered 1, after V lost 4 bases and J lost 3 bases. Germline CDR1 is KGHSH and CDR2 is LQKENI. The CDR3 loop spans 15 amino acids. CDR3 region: CASSRTSGSTDTQYF. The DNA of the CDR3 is TGTGCCAGCTCACGGACTAGCGGGAGTACAGATACGCAGTATTTT. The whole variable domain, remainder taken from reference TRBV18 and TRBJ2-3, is NAGVMQNPRHLVRRRGQEARLRCSPMKGHSHVYWYRQLPEEGLKFMVYLQKENIIDESGMPKERFSAEFPKEGPSILRIQQVVRGDSAAYFCASSRTSGSTDTQYFGPGTRLTVL.

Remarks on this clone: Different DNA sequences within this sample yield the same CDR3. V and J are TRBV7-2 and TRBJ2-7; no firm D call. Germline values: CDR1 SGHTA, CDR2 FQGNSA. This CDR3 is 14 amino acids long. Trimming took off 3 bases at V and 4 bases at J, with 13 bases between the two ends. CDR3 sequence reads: CASSFGDSRYEQYF. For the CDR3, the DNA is TGTGCCAGCAGCTTCGGTGACTCAAGATACGAGCAGTACTTC. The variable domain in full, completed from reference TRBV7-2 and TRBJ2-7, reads GAGVSQSPSNKVTEKGKDVELRCDPISGHTALYWYRQSLGQGLEFLIYFQGNSAPDKSGLPSDRFSAERTGGSVSTLTIQRTQQEDSAVYLCASSFGDSRYEQYFGPGTRLTVT.

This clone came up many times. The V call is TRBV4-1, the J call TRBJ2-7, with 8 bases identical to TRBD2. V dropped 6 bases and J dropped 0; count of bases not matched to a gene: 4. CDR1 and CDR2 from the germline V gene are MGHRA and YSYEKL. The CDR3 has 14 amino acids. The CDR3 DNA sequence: TGCGCCAGCAGTGATAGCGGGACCTCCTACGAGCAGTACTTC. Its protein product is CASSDSGTSYEQYF.

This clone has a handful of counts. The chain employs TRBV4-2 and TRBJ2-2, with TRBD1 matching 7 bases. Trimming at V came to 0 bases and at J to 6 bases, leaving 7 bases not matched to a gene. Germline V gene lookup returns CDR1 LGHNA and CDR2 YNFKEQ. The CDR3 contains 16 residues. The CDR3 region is CASSQDRTGRAGELFF. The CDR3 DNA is TGTGCCAGCAGCCAAGATCGGACAGGAAGGGCCGGGGAGCTGTTTTTT.

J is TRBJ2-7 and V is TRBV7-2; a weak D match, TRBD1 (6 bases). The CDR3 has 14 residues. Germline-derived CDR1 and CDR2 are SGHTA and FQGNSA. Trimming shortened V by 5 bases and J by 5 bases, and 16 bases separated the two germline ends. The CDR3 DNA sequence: TGTGCCAGCAGCCCAAACAGGGTAGTCGACGAGCAGTACTTC. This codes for CASSPNRVVDEQYF.

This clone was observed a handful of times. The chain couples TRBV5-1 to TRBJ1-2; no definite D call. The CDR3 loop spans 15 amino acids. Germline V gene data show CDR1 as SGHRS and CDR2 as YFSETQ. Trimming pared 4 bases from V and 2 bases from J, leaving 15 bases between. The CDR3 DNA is TGCGCCAGCAGCCCGCTTATGTCGGGGAACTATGGCTACACCTTC. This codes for CASSPLMSGNYGYTF.

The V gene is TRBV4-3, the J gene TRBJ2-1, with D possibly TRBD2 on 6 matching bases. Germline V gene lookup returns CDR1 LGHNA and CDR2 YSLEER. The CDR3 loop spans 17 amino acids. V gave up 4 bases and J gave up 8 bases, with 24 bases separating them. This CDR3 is CASSRSADGAWEDEQFF. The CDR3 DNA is TGCGCCAGCAGCCGTTCGGCGGACGGGGCCTGGGAGGATGAGCAGTTCTTC.

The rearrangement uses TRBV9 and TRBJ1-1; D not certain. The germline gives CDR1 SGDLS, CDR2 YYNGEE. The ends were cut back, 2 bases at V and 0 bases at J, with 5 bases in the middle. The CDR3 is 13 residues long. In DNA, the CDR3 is TGTGCCAGCAGCGTTTCATTGAACACTGAAGCTTTCTTT. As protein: CASSVSLNTEAFF.